The 21 T cell receptor beta chains presented below share a single source sample, sequenced in a study of human T cells and chemical hapten exposure (dated by TCRdb to the early 2020s). Receptor libraries were prepared by RACE. The run used a NextSeq 500. The public reads were quality trimmed at Q25 with fastp and then assembled into clones with MiXCR by TCRdb, keeping productive beta chains. A single entry per CDR3 protein holds the most common genes and DNA from its merged rows. The sample table lists around 85,000 distinct CDR3 sequences, 13% of them with a count of one. The top ten clones comprise around 5.8% of the sample. The sample's time point label, in plain terms: patch test 3, about 24 weeks after DPC sensitization. Sample treatment or condition, as interpreted from the label and publication: therapeutic diphenylcyclopropenone sensitization with weekly scalp DPC. The sample in question was whole blood, obtained in connection with sensitization to the hapten diphenylcyclopropenone (DPC). The source is a woman aged 45 to 65 with alopecia areata. Some clones in this sample may be carry-over from other donors' samples.

This clonotype has only one observation. The J gene is TRBJ1-1, the V gene TRBV10-3, with 7 bases matching TRBD1. V dropped 10 bases and J dropped 6; count of bases not matched to a gene: 8. The CDR3 covers 12 residues. Germline V gives CDR1 ENHRY, CDR2 SYGVKD. For the CDR3, the DNA is TGTGCCACGAGACAGGGTGGGTCTGAAGCTTTCTTT. It translates to CATRQGGSEAFF.

The gene calls are TRBV25-1 and TRBJ1-2; TRBD1 might be the D (6 bases). The CDR3 spans 13 residues. CDR1 MGHDK and CDR2 SYGVNS come from the germline V gene. With 6 bases removed from V and 6 bases from J, the gap between germline ends came to 14 bases. This chain's CDR3 is CASREDSSDGYTF. The CDR3 DNA follows: TGTGCCAGCAGAGAGGACAGCTCGGATGGCTACACCTTC.

This clonotype was counted only a few times. The chain carries TRBV12-3 or TRBV12-4 and TRBJ2-4, with 10 bases fitting TRBD1. The V segment lost 6 bases and the J segment 1 base; nucleotides outside the gene matches: 3. The CDR3 is 15 amino acids. The CDR3 sequence is CASSPDRGAKNIQYF. The CDR3 coding sequence is TGTGCCAGCAGCCCGGACAGGGGGGCCAAAAACATTCAGTACTTC.

The table lists this clonotype with many counts. The chain carries TRBV20-1 and TRBJ2-7; 7 nucleotides align to TRBD1. V was pared by 1 base and J by 3 bases, with 9 bases of the junction left unmatched. The germline CDR1 and CDR2 sequences are DFQATT and SNEGSKA (reference sequence). The CDR3 contains 15 residues. CDR3 residues: CSARGGGDRVYEQYF. The DNA for the CDR3 is TGCAGTGCTAGAGGGGGTGGAGACAGGGTCTACGAGCAGTACTTC.

This chain connects TRBV20-1 to TRBJ2-7; 7 bases are shared with TRBD1. The trim removed 6 bases at V and 0 bases at J, leaving 8 bases unmatched. The CDR3 sequence is 14 residues long. Germline loops: CDR1 DFQATT, CDR2 SNEGSKA (reference sequence). The chain's CDR3 is CSAKSTGSSYEQYF. The CDR3 nucleotides are TGCAGTGCCAAATCGACAGGGAGCTCCTACGAGCAGTACTTC.

This clonotype was found many times. The chain employs TRBV5-1 and TRBJ1-1; D gene unclear. V lost 0 bases and J 10 bases, leaving 13 bases between the germline ends. CDR3 length equals 13 residues. Per germline, CDR1 SGHRS and CDR2 YFSETQ. CDR3 in DNA: TGCGCCAGCAGCTTGGACCCAATAATGAGAGCTTTCTTT. Amino acid sequence: CASSLDPIMRAFF.

This chain connects TRBV19 to TRBJ2-3; 8 bases are shared with TRBD2. The V segment lost 10 bases and the J segment 0 bases; nucleotides outside the gene matches: 3. Germline V gene data show CDR1 as LNHDA and CDR2 as SQIVND (reference sequence). The CDR3 runs to 13 residues. The CDR3 DNA follows: TGTGCCACTATAGCGGGAAGCACAGATACGCAGTATTTT. Protein product: CATIAGSTDTQYF.

This clonotype was counted only a few times. V usage is TRBV3-1 and J usage is TRBJ1-5; D unresolved. Trimming pared 3 bases from V and 3 bases from J, leaving 3 bases between. The CDR3 length is 12 residues. Germline assignment: CDR1 LGHDT and CDR2 YNNKEL (reference sequence). The CDR3 DNA sequence: TGTGCCAGCAGCCATGTCAATCAGCCCCAGCATTTT. This gives the protein CASSHVNQPQHF.

The chain combines TRBV2 with TRBJ1-5; D is unresolved. CDR1 is SNHLY and CDR2 is FYNNEI in the germline V gene. There are 14 residues in the CDR3. Trimming cost V 3 bases and J 2 bases, with 8 bases left between them. DNA for the CDR3: TGTGCCAGCAGTGAGGATATGGGCAATCAGCCCCAGCATTTT. Its protein is CASSEDMGNQPQHF.

The chain combines TRBV9 with TRBJ2-2; maybe TRBD2 (6 bases). The CDR3 consists of 14 residues. CDR1 and CDR2 (germline): SGDLS, YYNGEE. The V and J ends lost 3 bases and 5 bases respectively, with 11 bases between them. CDR3 sequence reads: CASSALARTGELFF. The CDR3 DNA sequence: TGTGCCAGCAGCGCTCTAGCGAGGACCGGGGAGCTGTTTTTT.

The chain carries TRBV5-6 and TRBJ1-1; D gene unclear. Per germline, CDR1 SGHDT and CDR2 YYEEEE. The length of the CDR3 is 12 residues. Deletions cut 0 bases from V and 9 bases from J, with 9 bases between. The DNA of the CDR3 is TGTGCCAGCAGCTTGGGGATTGGGAAAGCTTTCTTT. Protein sequence: CASSLGIGKAFF.

The chain uses TRBV7-9 and TRBJ2-7; D remains unclear. V lost 1 base, J lost 2 bases, and 9 bases lay in between. CDR3 size: 14 residues. Germline V gene lookup returns CDR1 SEHNR and CDR2 FQNEAQ (reference sequence). In nucleotides, the CDR3 is TGTGCCAGCAGCTTAGGTGGTGGGCCCTACGAGCAGTACTTC. This translates into CASSLGGGPYEQYF.

This clonotype was detected a few times. The V and J genes are TRBV20-1 and TRBJ1-6; D gene unclear. V was shortened by 5 bases and J by 8 bases, with 25 bases between the two germline ends. Germline-derived CDR1 and CDR2 are DFQATT and SNEGSKA (reference sequence). The CDR3 covers 17 residues. The CDR3 spells CSAPPRRISREDSPLHF. The CDR3 bases are TGCAGTGCTCCCCCCCGACGGATAAGTCGGGAAGATTCACCCCTCCACTTT.

Concerning this clonotype itself: An end of the junction differs from the germline gene, which may be a read error. The chain has TRBV20-1 and TRBJ2-7, with D unresolved. The CDR3 is 15 residues long. CDR1 DFQATT and CDR2 SNEGSKA come from the germline V gene (reference sequence). The CDR3 DNA reads as TGCAGTGCTAGTGATGGTAATGGCGTCTTCTACGGGCAGTACTTC. It encodes CSASDGNGVFYGQYF.

This clonotype was seen only a few times. The rearrangement joins TRBV9 to TRBJ2-3; 7 nucleotides align to TRBD1. V dropped 4 bases and J dropped 2; count of bases not matched to a gene: 10. There are 16 residues in the CDR3. The germline gives CDR1 SGDLS, CDR2 YYNGEE. Here the CDR3 reads CASSPRTGDFTDTQYF. CDR3 nucleotide sequence: TGTGCCAGCAGCCCCAGGACAGGAGACTTCACAGATACGCAGTATTTT.

This chain links TRBV15 with TRBJ1-1, with 7 bases lining up with TRBD1. In germline, CDR1 is LNHNV, CDR2 YYDKDF (reference sequence). The ends lost 6 bases at V and 2 bases at J; junction bases unmatched: 6. The CDR3 covers 14 residues. The CDR3 DNA reads as TGTGCCACCAGGAAAGGACAGGTTAACACTGAAGCTTTCTTT. It translates to CATRKGQVNTEAFF.

On this clonotype: The germline gene is not matched at one end of the junction; a read error may be the cause. J is TRBJ2-3 and V is TRBV6-1, with 10 bases lining up with TRBD2. This CDR3 comprises 16 residues. In germline, CDR1 is MNHNS, CDR2 SASEGT. The CDR3 sequence: CASSVTSGTSTDTQCF. CDR3 nucleotide sequence: TGTGCCAGCAGCGTAACTAGCGGGACGAGCACAGATACGCAGTGTTTT.

The V gene is TRBV20-1, the J gene TRBJ2-2; 8 bases fit TRBD2. Germline V CDR1 and CDR2: DFQATT, SNEGSKA (reference sequence). V trimming: 1 base; J trimming: 0 bases; junction bases outside the gene matches: 7. The CDR3 loop spans 17 amino acids. The CDR3 is CSARANAGGANTGELFF. The CDR3 nucleotides are TGCAGTGCTAGAGCCAACGCGGGAGGCGCGAACACCGGGGAGCTGTTTTTT.

J is TRBJ1-2 and V is TRBV9, with TRBD1 identical over 12 bases. From germline, CDR1 is SGDLS and CDR2 YYNGEE. The CDR3 has 15 amino acids. With V trimmed by 3 bases and J by 6 bases, 6 bases remained unmatched. The CDR3 loop reads CASSAGTGGAHGYTF. The DNA for the CDR3 is TGTGCCAGCAGCGCTGGGACAGGGGGCGCCCATGGCTACACCTTC.

Many counts were recorded for this clonotype. V and J are TRBV4-2 and TRBJ2-1, with 9 bases matching TRBD2. Losses at the gene ends were 0 bases for V and 7 bases for J; bases not matched to a gene: 10. This CDR3 contains 17 residues. Germline V gene sequence: CDR1 LGHNA, CDR2 YNFKEQ. In DNA, the CDR3 is TGTGCCAGCAGCCAAGATAGGGGCGGGAGGGCCTCAAATGAGCAGTTCTTC. Residues: CASSQDRGGRASNEQFF.

This clonotype was recorded at least ten times. J is TRBJ2-1 and V is TRBV6-1; 9 bases agree with TRBD1. Germline assignment: CDR1 MNHNS and CDR2 SASEGT. There are 13 residues in the CDR3. The V and J ends lost 9 bases and 7 bases, in that order; junction bases with no gene match: 7. CDR3 protein: CASTGTGLNEQFF. The CDR3 coding sequence is TGTGCCAGTACCGGGACAGGGCTAAATGAGCAGTTCTTC.